This T cell receptor (beta chain) was sequenced during a study of CD8+ T cells in alopecia areata. Remarks on this clone: Its antigen is undetermined.

CDR3 length equals 16 residues. V trimming: 5 bases; J trimming: 3 bases; junction bases outside the gene matches: 10. Germline CDR1 reads SEHNR; CDR2 reads FQNEAQ (reference sequence). Treatment denoted: oral pan-JAK inhibitor, 5-10 mg twice daily. General study findings and limits: There were many expanded lesional clones persisting in scalp and blood during tofacitinib.

Extraction and reverse transcription of RNA yielded cDNA as the sequencing template. The data were produced by immunoSEQ multiplex PCR, yet TCRdb's version contains in-frame clones alone and is incomplete. The top ten hold under 20% of the sample, which has 42,000 or so clones, 80% to 95% seen once. This specimen was CD8+ T cells sorted from blood, taken at week 24, from a patient treated with tofacitinib. The clonotype comes from a human donor with alopecia areata. V and J are TRBV7-9 and TRBJ2-3; 8 bases map to TRBD1. Here the CDR3 DNA reads TGTGCCAGCAGCCCCTCGGGACAGGATTATACAGATACGCAGTATTTT. Residues: CASSPSGQDYTDTQYF. The full variable domain, rest sourced from reference TRBV7-9 and TRBJ2-3, is DTGVSQNPRHKITKRGQNVTFRCDPISEHNRLYWYRQTLGQGPEFLTYFQNEAQLEKSRLLSDRFSAERPKGSFSTLEIQRTEQGDSAMYLCASSPSGQDYTDTQYFGPGTRLTVL.